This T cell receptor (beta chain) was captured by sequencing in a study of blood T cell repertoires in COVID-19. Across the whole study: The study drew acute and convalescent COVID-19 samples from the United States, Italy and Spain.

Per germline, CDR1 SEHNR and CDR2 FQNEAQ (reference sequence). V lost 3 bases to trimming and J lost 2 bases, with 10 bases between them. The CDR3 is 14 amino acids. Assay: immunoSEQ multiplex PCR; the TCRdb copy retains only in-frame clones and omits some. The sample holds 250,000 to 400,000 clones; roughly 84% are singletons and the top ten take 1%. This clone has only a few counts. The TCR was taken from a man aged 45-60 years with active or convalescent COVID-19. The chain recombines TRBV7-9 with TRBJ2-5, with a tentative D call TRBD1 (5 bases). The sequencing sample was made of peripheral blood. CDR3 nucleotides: TGTGCCAGCAGCTTTCGCCAGGGTCAAGAGACCCAGTACTTC. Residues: CASSFRQGQETQYF.